These 10 T cell receptor beta chains share one sample of origin, sequenced in a study of blood T cell repertoires in COVID-19. The protocol was immunoSEQ multiplex PCR, while the TCRdb copy is restricted to in-frame clones and leaves out a portion. Of about 140,000 clones listed, 88% are singletons. What was sequenced was peripheral blood. The receptors stem from an older man with acute or convalescent COVID-19.

This clone was counted once. This chain links TRBV6-1 with TRBJ2-1, with 8 bases aligning to TRBD2. CDR1 MNHNS and CDR2 SASEGT come from the germline V gene. This CDR3 has 16 amino acids. The trim removed 5 bases at V and 6 bases at J, leaving 12 bases unmatched. CDR3 nucleotides: TGTGCCAGCAGTCAAGGGGGTAGCGGGAAGGGCAATGAGCAGTTCTTC. It is translated as CASSQGGSGKGNEQFF.

The chain couples TRBV5-1 to TRBJ2-3; a weak D match, TRBD2 (5 bases). This CDR3 has 13 residues. Trimming cost V 4 bases and J 6 bases, with 12 bases left between them. The germline CDR1 and CDR2 sequences are SGHRS and YFSETQ. The CDR3 sequence: CASSPGISDTQYF. The DNA of the CDR3 is TGCGCCAGCAGCCCCGGGATTTCGGATACGCAGTATTTT.

This chain links TRBV14 with TRBJ2-2; 12 positions match TRBD1. Germline V gene sequence: CDR1 SGHDN, CDR2 FVKESK. V lost 3 bases to trimming and J lost 4 bases; unmatched junction nucleotides: 6. The CDR3 length is 17 residues. This CDR3 reads CASSHPGTGGFTGELFF. The CDR3 nucleotides read TGTGCCAGCAGCCATCCCGGGACAGGGGGCTTCACCGGGGAGCTGTTTTTT.

This clone was counted between two and nine times. CDR3 sequence (DNA): TGTGCCAGCAGCTTATCAGGGCCCTCTGGAAACACCATATATTTT. It yields the protein CASSLSGPSGNTIYF. This chain links TRBV7-2 with TRBJ1-3, with a possible D match to TRBD1 (5 bases). V gave up 2 bases and J gave up 0 bases, with 8 bases separating them. The CDR3 contains 15 residues. The germline CDR1 and CDR2 sequences are SGHTA and FQGNSA.

CDR3 protein: CASKQGVGEKLFF. DNA for the CDR3: TGTGCCAGCAAACAGGGGGTCGGGGAAAAACTGTTTTTT. The J gene is TRBJ1-4, the V gene TRBV7-9; TRBD1 agrees at 8 bases. Germline values: CDR1 SEHNR, CDR2 FQNEAQ (reference sequence). The V and J ends lost 7 bases and 8 bases, in that order; junction bases with no gene match: 6. There are 13 residues in the CDR3.

The gene calls are TRBV10-3 and TRBJ2-3; TRBD2 aligns across 9 bases. J was trimmed by 6 bases and V by 2 bases; bases with no gene match: 6. CDR1 is ENHRY, CDR2 SYGVKD, per germline. CDR3 length: 15 residues. The CDR3 nucleotides read TGTGCCATCAGTGAGGGCGGGGGGGCCTCGGATACGCAGTATTTT. This sequence encodes CAISEGGGASDTQYF.

This chain joins TRBV19 and TRBJ1-4; 9 nucleotides match TRBD1. J was trimmed by 6 bases and V by 3 bases; bases with no gene match: 11. Germline V gene sequence: CDR1 LNHDA, CDR2 SQIVND (reference sequence). The CDR3 length is 17 residues. CDR3 bases: TGTGCCAGTAGTATTTTGGGCGCGGGGACAGGGTATGAAAAACTGTTTTTT. Encoded protein: CASSILGAGTGYEKLFF.

The V and J genes are TRBV2 and TRBJ2-1; TRBD1 matches 7 bases. After removal of 4 bases from V and 0 bases from J, the junction contained 3 bases not matched to a gene. Germline-derived CDR1 and CDR2 are SNHLY and FYNNEI. The CDR3 extends over 15 amino acids. CDR3 coding DNA: TGTGCCAGCAGTGGCCGGGACAGCTCCTACAATGAGCAGTTCTTC. Translating gives CASSGRDSSYNEQFF.

This clone has only a few counts. The chain combines TRBV5-1 with TRBJ2-2; 7 nucleotides agree with TRBD2. Germline trimming cut 9 bases from V and 5 bases from J; bases unmatched to any gene: 7. There are 13 residues in the CDR3. Germline V lookup: CDR1 SGHRS, CDR2 YFSETQ. The CDR3 spells CATAAGETGELFF. The CDR3 nucleotides are TGCGCCACCGCGGCGGGGGAAACCGGGGAGCTGTTTTTT.

The V and J genes are TRBV5-1 and TRBJ2-5; 14 bases are a match to TRBD2. The V and J ends lost 4 bases and 4 bases, in that order; junction bases with no gene match: 3. CDR3 length: 15 residues. Germline CDR1 and CDR2: SGHRS and YFSETQ. The CDR3 is CASSPGLAGGETQYF. As DNA, the CDR3 is TGCGCCAGCAGCCCCGGACTAGCGGGGGGAGAGACCCAGTACTTC.